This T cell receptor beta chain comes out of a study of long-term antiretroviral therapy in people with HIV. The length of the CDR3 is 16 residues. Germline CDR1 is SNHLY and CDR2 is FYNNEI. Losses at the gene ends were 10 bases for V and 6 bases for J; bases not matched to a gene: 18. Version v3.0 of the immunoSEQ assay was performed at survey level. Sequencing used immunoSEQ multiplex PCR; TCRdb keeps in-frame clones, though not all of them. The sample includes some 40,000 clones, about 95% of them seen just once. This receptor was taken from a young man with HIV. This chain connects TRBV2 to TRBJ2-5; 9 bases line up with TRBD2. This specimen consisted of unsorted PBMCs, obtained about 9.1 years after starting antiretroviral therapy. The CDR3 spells CATSGSGGNVMKTQYF. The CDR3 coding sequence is TGTGCCACCTCGGGGAGCGGGGGGAATGTCATGAAGACCCAGTACTTC.